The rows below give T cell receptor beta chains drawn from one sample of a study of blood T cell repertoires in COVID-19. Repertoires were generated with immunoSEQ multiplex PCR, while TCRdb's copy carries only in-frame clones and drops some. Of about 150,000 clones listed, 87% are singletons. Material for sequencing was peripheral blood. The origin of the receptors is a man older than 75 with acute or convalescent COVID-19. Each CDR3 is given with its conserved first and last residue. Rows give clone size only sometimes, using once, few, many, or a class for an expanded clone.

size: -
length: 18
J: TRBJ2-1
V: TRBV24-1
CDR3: CATSDQGTSGSIDNEQFF

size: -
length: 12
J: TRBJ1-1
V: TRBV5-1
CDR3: CASSLERGEAFF

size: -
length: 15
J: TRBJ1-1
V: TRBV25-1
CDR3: CASSEYRAWDTEAFF

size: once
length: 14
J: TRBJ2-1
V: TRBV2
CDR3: CASSGQKNYNEQFF

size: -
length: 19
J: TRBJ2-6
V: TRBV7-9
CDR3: CASSFFSPGPASGANVLTF

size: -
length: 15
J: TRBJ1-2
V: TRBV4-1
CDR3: CASSPGTATNYGYTF

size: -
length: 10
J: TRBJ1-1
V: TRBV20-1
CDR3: CSAAPAGAFF

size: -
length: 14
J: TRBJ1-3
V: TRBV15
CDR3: CATSGGGSGNTIYF

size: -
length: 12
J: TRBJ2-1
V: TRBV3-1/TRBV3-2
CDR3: CASSPGVIEQFF

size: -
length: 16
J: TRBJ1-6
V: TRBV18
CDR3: CASSPLGSSGDSPLHF

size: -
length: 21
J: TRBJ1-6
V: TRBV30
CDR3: CAWSPSLSGSGGAGDNSPLHF

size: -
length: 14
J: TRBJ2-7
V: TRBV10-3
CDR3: CAIGPRQGSYEQYF

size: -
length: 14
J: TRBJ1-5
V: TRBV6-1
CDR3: CASSEVQVNQPQHF

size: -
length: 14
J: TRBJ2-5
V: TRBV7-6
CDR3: CASSLDKRQETQYF

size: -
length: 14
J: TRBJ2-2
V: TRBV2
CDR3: CASSARVNTGELFF

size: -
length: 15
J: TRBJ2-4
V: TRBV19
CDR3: CASTSAGGPINIQYF

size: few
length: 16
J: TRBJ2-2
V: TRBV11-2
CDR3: CASSFRRPGRTGELFF

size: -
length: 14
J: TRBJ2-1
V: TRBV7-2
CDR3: CASSPGSTYNEQFF

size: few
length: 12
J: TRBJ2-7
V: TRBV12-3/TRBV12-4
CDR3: CASSLKPFEQYF

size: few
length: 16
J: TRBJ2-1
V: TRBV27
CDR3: CASRTGSSGNPNEQFF

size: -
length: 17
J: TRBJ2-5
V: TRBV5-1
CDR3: CASSLGGLGGGQETQYF

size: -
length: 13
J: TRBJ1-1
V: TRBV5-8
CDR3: CARTRDGVTEAFF

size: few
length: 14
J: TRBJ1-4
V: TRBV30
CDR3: CAWNRGSTNEKLFF

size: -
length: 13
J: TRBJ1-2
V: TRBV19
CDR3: CASSIRGGGGYTF

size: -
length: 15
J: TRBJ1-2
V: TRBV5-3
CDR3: CARSLGGTSNYGYTF

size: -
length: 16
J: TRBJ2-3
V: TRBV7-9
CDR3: CASSLGGRGGTDTQYF

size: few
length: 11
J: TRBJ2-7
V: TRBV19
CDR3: CASNRGYEQYF

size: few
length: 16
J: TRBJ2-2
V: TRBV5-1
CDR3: CASTYTGGPGAGELFF

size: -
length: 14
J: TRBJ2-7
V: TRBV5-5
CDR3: CASSLGTGNYEQYF

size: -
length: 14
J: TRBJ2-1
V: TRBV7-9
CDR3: CASSPRLGRNEQFF

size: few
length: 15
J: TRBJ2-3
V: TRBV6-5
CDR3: CASSYFGTEADTQYF

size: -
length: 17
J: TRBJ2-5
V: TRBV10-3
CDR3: CAISESLGLATQETQYF

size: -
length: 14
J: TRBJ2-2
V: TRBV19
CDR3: CASSETGSTGELFF

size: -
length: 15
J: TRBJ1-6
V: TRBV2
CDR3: CASSDSEDRGSPLHF

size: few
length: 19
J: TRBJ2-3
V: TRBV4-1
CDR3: CASSQPTSGRVYSTDTQYF

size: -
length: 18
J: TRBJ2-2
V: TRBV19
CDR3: CASSIRSGRVNNTGELFF

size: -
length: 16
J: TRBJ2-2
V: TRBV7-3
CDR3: CASSLLPSNSAGELFF

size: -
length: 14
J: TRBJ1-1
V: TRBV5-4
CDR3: CASSPDRGSTEAFF

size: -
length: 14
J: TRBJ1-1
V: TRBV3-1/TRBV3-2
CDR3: CASSQDGTGVEAFF

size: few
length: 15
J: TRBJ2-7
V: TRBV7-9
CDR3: CASSLGTSGGREQYF

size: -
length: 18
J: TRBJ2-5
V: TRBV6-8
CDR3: CASKFELAGGPGQETQYF

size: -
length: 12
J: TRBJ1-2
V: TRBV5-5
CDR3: CASSSTGSGYTF

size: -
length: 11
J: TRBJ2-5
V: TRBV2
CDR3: CASTGGETQYF

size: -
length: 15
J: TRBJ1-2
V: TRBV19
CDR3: CASRKTGTELYGYTF

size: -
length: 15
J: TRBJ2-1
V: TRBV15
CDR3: CATSRQRGAGFEQFF